This T cell receptor beta chain was sequenced in a study of blood T cell repertoires in COVID-19. Study-level background: Acute and convalescent COVID-19 samples came from the United States, Italy and Spain. T cells, B-cell-depleted T cells, or PBMCs supplied cDNA or gDNA.

Under the authors' procedure: Amplifying reference gene primers gave estimates of nucleated cell counts. Using immunoSEQ multiplex PCR, the repertoire was profiled, and TCRdb retains in-frame clones only, with some absent. V and J calls and clone size are those listed in that table; D and trimming were worked out from the DNA. The sample comprises roughly 190,000 clones, around 90% of which are singletons, and approximately 0.56% rests with the top ten. V was pared by 7 bases and J by 6 bases, with 10 bases between. CDR1 is MDHEN and CDR2 is SYDVKM in the germline V gene. The CDR3 consists of 12 residues.

Sequenced material: peripheral blood. The receptor was derived from a man aged 50 to 59 with acute or convalescent COVID-19. V usage is TRBV28 and J usage is TRBJ2-1, with TRBD1 as a possible D gene (5 bases). The CDR3 loop is CASTGWSNEQFF. In DNA, the CDR3 is TGTGCCAGCACAGGGTGGAGCAATGAGCAGTTCTTC. Based on the CDR3 plus reference TRBV28 and TRBJ2-1, the full variable domain is DVKVTQSSRYLVKRTGEKVFLECVQDMDHENMFWYRQDPGLGLRLIYFSYDVKMKEKGDIPEGYSVSREKKERFSLILESASTNQTSMYLCASTGWSNEQFFGPGTRLTVL.